One sample yielded the 15 T cell receptor beta chains listed below, sequenced in a study of blood T cell repertoires in COVID-19. Repertoires were generated with immunoSEQ multiplex PCR, while TCRdb's copy carries only in-frame clones and drops some. Among about 59,000 clones listed, under 85% were seen once. Sequenced sample: peripheral blood. The receptors were sampled from a woman between 65 and 79 years old with acute or convalescent COVID-19.

V is TRBV12-3 or TRBV12-4 and J is TRBJ2-4, with TRBD2 as a possible D gene (6 bases). CDR3 length: 12 amino acids. Deletions cut 5 bases from V and 7 bases from J, with 9 bases between. The CDR3 region has the DNA TGTGCCAGCAGTCCCGGGAGTAACATTCAGTACTTC. It yields the protein CASSPGSNIQYF.

The chain links TRBV2 to TRBJ1-2, with TRBD1 identical over 8 bases. The V gene's germline CDR1 is SNHLY and CDR2 FYNNEI. Trimming at V came to 5 bases and at J to 3 bases, leaving 5 bases not matched to a gene. This CDR3 comprises 14 residues. The CDR3 loop reads CASSTRQGYYGYTF. Here the CDR3 DNA reads TGTGCCAGCAGTACCCGACAGGGGTACTATGGCTACACCTTC.

CDR3 nucleotides: TGTGCCAGCTCACCCAGGGTAGACAACTATGGCTACACCTTC. This codes for CASSPRVDNYGYTF. This chain uses TRBV18 with TRBJ1-2, with D maybe TRBD1 (5 bases). Germline V gene data show CDR1 as KGHSH and CDR2 as LQKENI. The germline V and J ends were trimmed by 3 bases and 2 bases, with 10 bases remaining between them. This CDR3 spans 14 amino acids.

The chain employs TRBV11-3 and TRBJ1-1; TRBD1 agrees at 8 bases. CDR3 length: 14 residues. Germline V lookup: CDR1 SGHNT, CDR2 YENEEA. Trimming took 5 bases from V and 1 from J; bases not matched to a gene: 3. The CDR3 spells CASSPDRGNTEAFF. CDR3 nucleotide sequence: TGTGCCAGCAGCCCCGACAGGGGGAACACTGAAGCTTTCTTT.

The chain joins TRBV5-1 to TRBJ2-5; 8 bases are a match to TRBD2. The CDR3 runs to 17 residues. Trimming cost V 0 bases and J 2 bases; bases outside gene matches: 9. Germline V gives CDR1 SGHRS, CDR2 YFSETQ. CDR3 sequence: CASSLAAGGLDQETQYF. CDR3 coding DNA: TGCGCCAGCAGCTTGGCGGCGGGGGGCCTTGATCAAGAGACCCAGTACTTC. The variable domain in full, with the rest retrieved from reference TRBV5-1 and TRBJ2-5, is KAGVTQTPRYLIKTRGQQVTLSCSPISGHRSVSWYQQTPGQGLQFLFEYFSETQRNKGNFPGRFSGRQFSNSRSEMNVSTLELGDSALYLCASSLAAGGLDQETQYFGPGTRLLVL.

This clone was picked up one time. The gene calls are TRBV12-5 and TRBJ2-5, with 8 bases lining up with TRBD1. Germline CDR1 and CDR2: LGHNT and FRNRAP. This CDR3 contains 20 residues. Trimming at V came to 0 bases and at J to 0 bases, leaving 15 bases not matched to a gene. The CDR3 DNA sequence: TGTGCTAGTGGTTTGGTACCTCTCTTCTTTCGACAGGGGTACCAAGAGACCCAGTACTTC. Amino acid sequence: CASGLVPLFFRQGYQETQYF.

The chain links TRBV30 to TRBJ2-7, with unresolved D. Trimming took off 1 base at V and 3 bases at J, with 7 bases between the two ends. This CDR3 is built from 12 residues. The germline V gene encodes CDR1 GTSNPN and CDR2 SVGIG (reference sequence). DNA for the CDR3: TGTGCCTGGAGTGCAGTGTTCTACGAGCAGTACTTC. This encodes CAWSAVFYEQYF.

This chain connects TRBV15 to TRBJ1-1; the match to TRBD1 covers 8 bases. V shed 4 bases and J 3 bases; nucleotides not matched to a gene: 10. The CDR3 covers 16 residues. CDR1 is LNHNV, CDR2 YYDKDF, per germline (reference sequence). CDR3 sequence (DNA): TGTGCCACCAGCATTCTTCCGGGACAGGCCTACACTGAAGCTTTCTTT. Residues: CATSILPGQAYTEAFF. Drawing the rest from reference TRBV15 and TRBJ1-1, the complete variable domain is DAMVIQNPRYQVTQFGKPVTLSCSQTLNHNVMYWYQQKSSQAPKLLFHYYDKDFNNEADTPDNFQSRRPNTSFCFLDIRSPGLGDTAMYLCATSILPGQAYTEAFFGQGTRLTVV.

The sample holds one count of this clone. The rearrangement uses TRBV5-4 and TRBJ1-2, with no clear D. Deletions cut 0 bases from V and 4 bases from J, with 10 bases between. The germline V gene has CDR1 SGHNT and CDR2 YYREEE (reference sequence). The CDR3 consists of 14 residues. CDR3 sequence: CASSLVGTFYGYTF. The DNA of the CDR3 is TGTGCCAGCAGCTTGGTGGGCACATTCTATGGCTACACCTTC.

The chain uses TRBV20-1 and TRBJ1-6; TRBD1 is a possible D gene (5 bases). Per the germline V gene, CDR1 is DFQATT and CDR2 is SNEGSKA (reference sequence). The CDR3 extends over 13 amino acids. V gave up 3 bases and J gave up 7 bases, with 10 bases separating them. The CDR3 nucleotides read TGCAGTGCTAGTTGGGGGGAAAATTCACCCCTCCACTTT. It translates to CSASWGENSPLHF.

V and J are TRBV15 and TRBJ2-5; a possible D gene is TRBD2 (5 bases). Germline V gene lookup returns CDR1 LNHNV and CDR2 YYDKDF (reference sequence). The V end lost 3 bases, the J end lost 4 bases, and 21 bases lay between the germline ends. The CDR3 has 17 residues. CDR3 coding DNA: TGTGCCACCAGCAGTCCCGGGGAAAAGAGGCTATCAGAGACCCAGTACTTC. It specifies CATSSPGEKRLSETQYF.

This clone was counted a few times. V and J are TRBV6-1 and TRBJ1-1; D remains unclear. This CDR3 is 13 amino acids long. V gave up 0 bases and J gave up 4 bases, with 6 bases separating them. Germline CDR1 reads MNHNS; CDR2 reads SASEGT. In DNA form, the CDR3 reads TGTGCCAGCAGTGAAGCTGGCGGCACTGAAGCTTTCTTT. Translation: CASSEAGGTEAFF.

The CDR3 loop reads CASSRGGTYEQYF. CDR3 coding DNA: TGTGCCAGCAGTCGCGGGGGAACCTACGAGCAGTACTTC. The J gene is TRBJ2-7, the V gene TRBV12-3 or TRBV12-4; 7 bases are shared with TRBD2. V trimming: 5 bases; J trimming: 2 bases; junction bases outside the gene matches: 3. The CDR3 covers 13 residues.

This sequence joins TRBV30 and TRBJ1-3; no clear D gene. V dropped 4 bases and J dropped 8 bases, with 6 bases sitting between them. There are 10 residues in the CDR3. In germline, CDR1 is GTSNPN, CDR2 SVGIG (reference sequence). In nucleotides, the CDR3 is TGTGCCTGGATTCAGGACACCATATATTTT. Residues: CAWIQDTIYF.

CDR3 sequence: CASSQDWAGANYGYTF. CDR3 DNA: TGTGCCAGCAGCCAAGATTGGGCAGGGGCTAACTATGGCTACACCTTC. The rearrangement links TRBV3-1 (or the pseudogene TRBV3-2) to TRBJ1-2; a possible D gene is TRBD1 (6 bases). The CDR3 runs to 16 residues. CDR1 is LGHDT and CDR2 is YNNKEL in the germline V gene (reference sequence). The V gene lost 0 bases and the J gene lost 0 bases, with 11 bases spanning the gap.